This TCR beta chain stems from a study of cytomegalovirus exposure and HLA in healthy donors. Study observations and caveats: In a later analysis, TCR beta V- and J-gene trimming was associated with a missense DCLRE1C variant. There were several of the most significant clusters that appeared linked to common viral pathogens in a later analysis. Some segments of the V type, notably TRBV6-2 and TRBV6-3, were excluded as indistinguishable. The classifier, whose performance was assessed in both the original and validation cohorts, reportedly diagnosed cytomegalovirus status with high specificity and sensitivity.

Primers: 60 Vbeta forward and 13 Jbeta reverse. Clones were read by immunoSEQ multiplex PCR, and TCRdb kept only the in-frame ones, dropping some. The sample holds 150,000 to 250,000 clones; just over 75% are singletons and the top ten take 1.5% to 2%. Details on this clone: What it recognizes is unknown.

The CDR3 consists of 13 residues. V was shortened by 3 bases and J by 6 bases, with 9 bases between the two germline ends. CDR1 is MDHEN, CDR2 SYDVKM, per germline. Sequencing used PBMCs. The origin of this receptor is a man aged 30-40 years in good health and CMV-seronegative. The chain recombines TRBV28 with TRBJ2-1; D gene ambiguous. The CDR3 spells CASSFGSLNEQFF. In DNA form, the CDR3 reads TGTGCCAGCAGTTTTGGCTCGCTCAATGAGCAGTTCTTC.